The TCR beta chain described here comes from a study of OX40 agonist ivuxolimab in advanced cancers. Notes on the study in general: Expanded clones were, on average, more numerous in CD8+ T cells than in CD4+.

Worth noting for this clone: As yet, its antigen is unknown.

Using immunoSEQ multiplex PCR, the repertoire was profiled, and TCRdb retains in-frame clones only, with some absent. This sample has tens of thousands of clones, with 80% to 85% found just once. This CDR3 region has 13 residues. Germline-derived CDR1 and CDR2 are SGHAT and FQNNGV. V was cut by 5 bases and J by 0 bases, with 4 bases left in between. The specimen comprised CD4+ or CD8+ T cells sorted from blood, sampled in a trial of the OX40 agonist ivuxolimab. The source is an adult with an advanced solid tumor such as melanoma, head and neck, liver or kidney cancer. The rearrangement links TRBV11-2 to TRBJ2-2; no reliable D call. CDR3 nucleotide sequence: TGTGCCAGCAGCCTGACGAACACCGGGGAGCTGTTTTTT. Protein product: CASSLTNTGELFF.